This TCR beta chain is from a study of identical twins. This CDR3 contains 15 residues. Germline V CDR1 and CDR2: SGHRS, YFSETQ. Trimming shortened V by 5 bases and J by 2 bases, and 13 bases separated the two germline ends. The authors used template switching to add a universal primer site and gave cDNA unique molecular identifiers. TCRdb ran MiXCR on the 5' RACE reads and lists one entry per CDR3 protein. The data hold roughly 1.6 million distinct CDR3 sequences, with roughly a third observed a single time. All donors comprised healthy Caucasians. This receptor was identified in a newborn girl in good health. This chain connects TRBV5-1 to TRBJ1-4, with unresolved D. Material for sequencing was cord blood. The CDR3 spells CASRGGISTNEKLFF. In DNA, the CDR3 is TGCGCCAGCAGGGGAGGGATTTCTACTAATGAAAAACTGTTTTTT.